Listed here are 20 T cell receptor beta chains from one sample, sequenced in a study of response to subunit inactivated influenza vaccine. TCRdb called the RT-PCR reads again in MiXCR, with one record for every CDR3 protein. The sample consists of around 190,000 distinct CDR3 sequences, 14% of them appearing once. The sequenced sample was CD8+ T cells sorted from PBMCs, obtained 5 to 6 days after vaccination. Every receptor here comes from a man in his fifties who received an inactivated influenza vaccine.

This clonotype was picked up a small number of times. The chain combines TRBV20-1 with TRBJ2-1; TRBD2 matches 13 bases. Germline CDR1 and CDR2: DFQATT and SNEGSKA (reference sequence). V dropped 6 bases and J dropped 5; count of bases not matched to a gene: 4. The CDR3 is 14 residues long. CDR3 loop: CSARTSGGHNEQFF. The CDR3 DNA reads TGCAGTGCCAGGACTAGCGGGGGCCACAATGAGCAGTTCTTC.

The chain carries TRBV4-2 and TRBJ2-7, with 12 bases lining up with TRBD2. The germline gives CDR1 LGHNA, CDR2 YNFKEQ. This CDR3 region has 15 residues. V shed 0 bases and J 3 bases; nucleotides not matched to a gene: 0. The CDR3 DNA is TGTGCCAGCAGCCAAGAACTAGCGGGAGGCTACGAGCAGTACTTC. Its protein is CASSQELAGGYEQYF.

This chain links TRBV6-2 or TRBV6-3 with TRBJ2-1, with TRBD1 as a possible D gene (6 bases). Trimming took off 6 bases at V and 4 bases at J, with 10 bases between the two ends. This CDR3 has 13 amino acids. Germline V CDR1 and CDR2: MNHEY, SVGEGT. As DNA, the CDR3 is TGTGCCAGCAGACACAGGGAGTACAATGAGCAGTTCTTC. Its protein product is CASRHREYNEQFF.

V and J are TRBV4-1 and TRBJ2-4; D not resolved. In germline, CDR1 is MGHRA, CDR2 YSYEKL. V was cut by 4 bases and J by 7 bases, with 11 bases left in between. The CDR3 is made up of 13 amino acids. The CDR3 loop is CASSLHTLNIQYF. DNA of the CDR3: TGCGCCAGCAGCCTCCATACGCTCAACATTCAGTACTTC.

This chain links TRBV27 with TRBJ2-1, with 9 nucleotides matching TRBD1. V trimming: 5 bases; J trimming: 7 bases; junction bases outside the gene matches: 9. This CDR3 contains 15 residues. Germline CDR1 and CDR2: MNHEY and SMNVEV (reference sequence). The CDR3 sequence: CASSATGTGWNEQFF. The CDR3 coding sequence is TGTGCCAGCAGTGCCACCGGGACAGGGTGGAATGAGCAGTTCTTC.

This clonotype was seen ten or more times. One junction end does not reproduce the germline sequence, and a read error may be involved. The chain links TRBV6-5 to TRBJ1-1; D possibly corresponds to TRBD1 (5 bases). CDR3 length equals 15 residues. The germline V gene has CDR1 MNHEY and CDR2 SVGAGI. CDR3 sequence (DNA): TGTGCCAGCAGTTACGACCCGGGGGTGAAGACTGAAGCTTTCTTT. As protein: CASSYDPGVKTEAFF.

The chain employs TRBV15 and TRBJ1-1; D is unresolved. CDR3 length equals 14 residues. V was shortened by 1 base and J by 6 bases, with 12 bases between the two germline ends. CDR1 and CDR2 (germline): LNHNV, YYDKDF (reference sequence). CDR3 region: CATSRASTAAEAFF. As DNA, the CDR3 is TGTGCCACCAGCAGAGCGTCCACGGCCGCTGAAGCTTTCTTT.

The V and J genes are TRBV20-1 and TRBJ1-1; D is perhaps TRBD1 (5 bases). The ends were cut back, 1 base at V and 1 base at J, with 10 bases in the middle. The V gene's germline CDR1 is DFQATT and CDR2 SNEGSKA (reference sequence). The CDR3 totals 14 residues. The CDR3: CSARAYGQNTEAFF. CDR3 in DNA: TGCAGTGCTAGAGCGTACGGACAGAACACTGAAGCTTTCTTT.

On this clonotype itself: A read error is possible here, since a much larger clone lies one base away. J is TRBJ1-2 and V is TRBV27; TRBD1 agrees at 7 bases. The CDR3 spans 13 residues. Germline CDR1 reads MNHEY; CDR2 reads SMNVEV (reference sequence). V dropped 3 bases and J dropped 5; count of bases not matched to a gene: 3. The CDR3 sequence is CASSLATGYGYTF. CDR3 nucleotides: TGTGCCAGCAGTTTGGCGACAGGGTATGGCTACACCTTC.

The chain joins TRBV20-1 to TRBJ2-7; 7 bases map to TRBD1. The CDR3 is made up of 15 amino acids. V lost 7 bases to trimming and J lost 0 bases; unmatched junction nucleotides: 12. CDR1 DFQATT and CDR2 SNEGSKA come from the germline V gene (reference sequence). CDR3 DNA: TGCAGTGTCCGACCCGGGACAGAAAGCTCCTACGAGCAGTACTTC. Protein product: CSVRPGTESSYEQYF.

The chain uses TRBV20-1 and TRBJ1-5; the match to TRBD1 covers 7 bases. Germline trimming cut 3 bases from V and 0 bases from J; bases unmatched to any gene: 11. The CDR3 runs to 17 residues. Germline lookup yields CDR1 DFQATT and CDR2 SNEGSKA (reference sequence). CDR3 in amino acids: CSASKDRDPYSNQPQHF. The CDR3 DNA is TGCAGTGCTAGTAAAGACAGGGATCCGTATAGCAATCAGCCCCAGCATTTT.

This clonotype was observed a few times. The rearrangement uses TRBV15 and TRBJ2-2; D may be TRBD1 (5 bases). V lost 8 bases and J 1 base, leaving 14 bases between the germline ends. This CDR3 contains 15 residues. CDR1 LNHNV and CDR2 YYDKDF come from the germline V gene (reference sequence). Here the CDR3 reads CATLPHRRNTGELFF. The CDR3 bases are TGTGCCACCTTACCACACAGGAGGAACACCGGGGAGCTGTTTTTT.

This clonotype appeared a few times. The chain joins TRBV4-3 to TRBJ2-1; perhaps TRBD1 as D (5 bases). The V end lost 3 bases, the J end lost 7 bases, and 10 bases lay between the germline ends. This CDR3 comprises 13 residues. Germline-derived CDR1 and CDR2 are LGHNA and YSLEER. CDR3 in amino acids: CASSQLRGNEQFF. CDR3 coding DNA: TGCGCCAGCAGCCAGTTAAGGGGAAATGAGCAGTTCTTC.

The genes are TRBV13 and TRBJ2-1, with D maybe TRBD2 (7 bases). The CDR3 consists of 15 residues. V was clipped by 7 bases and J by 2 bases, with 15 bases between them. The germline V gene has CDR1 PRHDT and CDR2 FYEKMQ (reference sequence). The CDR3 DNA sequence: TGTGCCAGCACATGGGGGGGCGACGCCTACAATGAGCAGTTCTTC. Its translation is CASTWGGDAYNEQFF.

The table lists this clonotype with a few counts. This chain uses TRBV9 with TRBJ2-2; D possibly corresponds to TRBD1 (6 bases). The CDR3 is 15 residues long. CDR1 is SGDLS and CDR2 is YYNGEE in the germline V gene. The V end lost 4 bases, the J end lost 6 bases, and 16 bases lay between the germline ends. CDR3 sequence (DNA): TGTGCCAGCAGCCCCTTTAATTCAGGGGCCGGGGAGCTGTTTTTT. Translation: CASSPFNSGAGELFF. Supplemented by reference TRBV9 and TRBJ2-2, the full variable domain reads DSGVTQTPKHLITATGQRVTLRCSPRSGDLSVYWYQQSLDQGLQFLIQYYNGEERAKGNILERFSAQQFPDLHSELNLSSLELGDSALYFCASSPFNSGAGELFFGEGSRLTVL.

A few counts support this clonotype. The chain uses TRBV29-1 and TRBJ2-5; 7 bases map to TRBD1. V was clipped by 0 bases and J by 4 bases; unmatched bases: 2. CDR1 and CDR2 from the germline V gene are SQVTM and ANQGSEA. This CDR3 contains 13 residues. This CDR3 reads CSVEDGQAETQYF. Written as DNA, the CDR3 is TGCAGCGTTGAAGACGGACAGGCAGAGACCCAGTACTTC.

The chain is built from TRBV4-2 and TRBJ1-5; TRBD1 is a possible D gene (5 bases). The CDR3 extends over 18 amino acids. CDR1 is LGHNA and CDR2 is YNFKEQ in the germline V gene. The V and J ends lost 0 bases and 3 bases respectively, with 18 bases between them. CDR3 loop: CASSQDAAAGSTNQPQHF. The CDR3 DNA is TGTGCCAGCAGCCAAGATGCAGCGGCAGGGTCAACCAATCAGCCCCAGCATTTT.

This clonotype was counted at least ten times. This chain links TRBV29-1 with TRBJ2-7, with TRBD2 identical over 7 bases. V trimming: 4 bases; J trimming: 0 bases; junction bases outside the gene matches: 6. The CDR3 spans 14 residues. The germline V gene has CDR1 SQVTM and CDR2 ANQGSEA. CDR3 amino acids: CSVATGGSSYEQYF. DNA of the CDR3: TGCAGCGTTGCGACCGGGGGGAGCTCCTACGAGCAGTACTTC.

This rearrangement joins TRBV20-1 to TRBJ2-2, with D possibly TRBD1 on 5 matching bases. Trimming removed 1 base at V and 4 bases at J, with 7 bases between. CDR3 size: 13 residues. Germline assignment: CDR1 DFQATT and CDR2 SNEGSKA (reference sequence). DNA of the CDR3: TGCAGTGCTAGAGTGGGGCTCACCGGGGAGCTGTTTTTT. This translates into CSARVGLTGELFF.

The chain is built from TRBV27 and TRBJ2-3; possible D gene TRBD2, 6 bases. V lost 7 bases to trimming and J lost 4 bases, with 15 bases between them. Germline CDR1 is MNHEY and CDR2 is SMNVEV (reference sequence). CDR3 size: 14 residues. The CDR3: CASTLSGPPDTQYF. The CDR3 DNA reads TGTGCCAGCACCTTGAGCGGGCCCCCAGATACGCAGTATTTT.